The clone carrying this T cell receptor (beta chain) came up a few times. Its matching antigen is unknown. The CDR3 totals 14 residues. Between the trimmed V and J ends, which lost 1 base and 9 bases, there was a span of 13 bases. Per germline, CDR1 MGHDK and CDR2 SYGVNS. This entry belongs to a study of T-cell memory formation after mild COVID-19. General observations from the study: Some SARS-CoV-2-responding clones were already detected in memory before infection. The authors left the SARS-CoV-2 specificity of second-wave clones peaking on day 37 unconfirmed.

TCRdb reprocessed the 5' RACE reads with MiXCR, giving one entry per CDR3 protein. The sample contains around 370,000 distinct CDR3 sequences, around 20% of which appear only once. J is TRBJ2-1 and V is TRBV25-1; either TRBD1 or TRBD2 may supply D (5 bases each). Source material: PBMCs or a T cell subset sorted from them (not recorded which). The receptor's source is an adult woman who had mild COVID-19 (a few samples of this study predate the infection). Cell type and time point are not known. CDR3 DNA sequence: TGTGCCAGCAGTGAATCTCTGGGGGTCATTGAGCAGTTCTTC. Its protein product is CASSESLGVIEQFF.